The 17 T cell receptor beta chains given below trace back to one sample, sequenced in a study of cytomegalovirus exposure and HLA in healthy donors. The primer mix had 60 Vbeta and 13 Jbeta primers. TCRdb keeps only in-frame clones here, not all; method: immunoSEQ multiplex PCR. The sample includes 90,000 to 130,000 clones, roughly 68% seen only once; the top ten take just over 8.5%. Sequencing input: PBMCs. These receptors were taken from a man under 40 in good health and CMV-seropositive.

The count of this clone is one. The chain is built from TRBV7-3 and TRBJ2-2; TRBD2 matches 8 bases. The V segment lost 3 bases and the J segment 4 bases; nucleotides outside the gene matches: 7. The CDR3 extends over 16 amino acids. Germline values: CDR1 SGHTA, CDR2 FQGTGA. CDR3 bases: TGTGCCAGCAGCTTGCAATCGGGGGGGAGCACCGGGGAGCTGTTTTTT. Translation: CASSLQSGGSTGELFF.

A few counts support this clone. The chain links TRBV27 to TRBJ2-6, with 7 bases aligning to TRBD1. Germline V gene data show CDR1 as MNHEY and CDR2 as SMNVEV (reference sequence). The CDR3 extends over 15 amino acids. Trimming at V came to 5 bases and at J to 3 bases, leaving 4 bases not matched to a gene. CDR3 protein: CASSPQGYGANVLTF. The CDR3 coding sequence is TGTGCCAGCAGTCCACAGGGGTATGGGGCCAACGTCCTGACTTTC.

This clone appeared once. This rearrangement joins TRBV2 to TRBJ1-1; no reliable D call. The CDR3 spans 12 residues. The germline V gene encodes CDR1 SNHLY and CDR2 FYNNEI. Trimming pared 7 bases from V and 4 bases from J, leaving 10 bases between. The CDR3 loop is CASTRESTEAFF. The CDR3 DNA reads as TGTGCCAGCACGCGGGAGAGCACTGAAGCTTTCTTT.

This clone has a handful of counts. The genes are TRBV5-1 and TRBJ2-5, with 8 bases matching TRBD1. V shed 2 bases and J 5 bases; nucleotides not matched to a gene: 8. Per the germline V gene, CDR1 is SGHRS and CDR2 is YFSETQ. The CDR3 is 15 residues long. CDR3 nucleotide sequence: TGCGCCAGCAGCTTTGGTGGGACAGGTGGCGAGACCCAGTACTTC. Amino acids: CASSFGGTGGETQYF.

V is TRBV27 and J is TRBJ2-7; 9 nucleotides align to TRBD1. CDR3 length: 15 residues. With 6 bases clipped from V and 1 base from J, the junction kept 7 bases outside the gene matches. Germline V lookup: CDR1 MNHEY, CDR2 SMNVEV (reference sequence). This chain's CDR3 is CASSRGTGSSYEQYV. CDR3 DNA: TGTGCCAGCAGCCGTGGGACAGGGTCATCCTACGAGCAGTACGTC.

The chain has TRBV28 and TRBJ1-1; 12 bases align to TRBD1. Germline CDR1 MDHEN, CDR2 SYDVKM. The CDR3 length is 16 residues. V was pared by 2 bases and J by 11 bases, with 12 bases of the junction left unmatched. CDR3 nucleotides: TGTGCCAGCAGTTTACTATACGGGACAGGGGGCAGTCGGGCTTTCTTT. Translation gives CASSLLYGTGGSRAFF.

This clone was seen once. The CDR3 region is CASSLGGQTGELFF. CDR3 DNA: TGTGCCAGCAGCTTAGGGGGACAGACCGGGGAGCTGTTTTTT. This chain joins TRBV7-9 and TRBJ2-2; TRBD1 agrees at 7 bases. Germline V gene sequence: CDR1 SEHNR, CDR2 FQNEAQ (reference sequence). CDR3 length: 14 residues. Trimming cost V 1 base and J 5 bases; bases outside gene matches: 1.

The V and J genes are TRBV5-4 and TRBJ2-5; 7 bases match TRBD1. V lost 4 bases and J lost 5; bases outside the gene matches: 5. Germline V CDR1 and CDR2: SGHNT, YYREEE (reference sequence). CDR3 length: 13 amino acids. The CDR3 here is CASSLQGIETQYF. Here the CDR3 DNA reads TGTGCCAGCAGCCTACAGGGGATCGAGACCCAGTACTTC.

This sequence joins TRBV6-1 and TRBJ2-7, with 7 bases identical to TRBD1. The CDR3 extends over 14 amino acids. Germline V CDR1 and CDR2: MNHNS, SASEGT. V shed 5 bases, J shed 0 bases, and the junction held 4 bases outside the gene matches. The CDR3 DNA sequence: TGTGCCAGCAGTTGGGACAGTACCTCCTACGAGCAGTACTTC. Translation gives CASSWDSTSYEQYF.

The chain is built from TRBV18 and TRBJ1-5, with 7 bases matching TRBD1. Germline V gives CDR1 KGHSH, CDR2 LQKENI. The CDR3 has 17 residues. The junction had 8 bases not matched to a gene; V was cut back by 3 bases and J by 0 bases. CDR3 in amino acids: CASSPGTALYSNQPQHF. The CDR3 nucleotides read TGTGCCAGCTCACCCGGGACAGCCCTATATAGCAATCAGCCCCAGCATTTT.

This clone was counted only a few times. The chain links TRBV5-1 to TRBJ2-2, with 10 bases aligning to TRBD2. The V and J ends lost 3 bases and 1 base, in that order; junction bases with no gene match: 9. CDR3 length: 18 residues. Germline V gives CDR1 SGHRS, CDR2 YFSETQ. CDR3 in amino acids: CASSSGTSVRGNTGELFF. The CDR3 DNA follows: TGCGCCAGCAGCTCCGGGACTAGCGTCAGGGGGAACACCGGGGAGCTGTTTTTT.

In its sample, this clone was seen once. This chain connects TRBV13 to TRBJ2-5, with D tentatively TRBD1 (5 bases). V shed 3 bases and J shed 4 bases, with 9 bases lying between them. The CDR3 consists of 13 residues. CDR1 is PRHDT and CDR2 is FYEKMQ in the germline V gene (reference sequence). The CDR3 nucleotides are TGTGCCAGCAGCTTCAGGGTACGAGAGACCCAGTACTTC. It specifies CASSFRVRETQYF.

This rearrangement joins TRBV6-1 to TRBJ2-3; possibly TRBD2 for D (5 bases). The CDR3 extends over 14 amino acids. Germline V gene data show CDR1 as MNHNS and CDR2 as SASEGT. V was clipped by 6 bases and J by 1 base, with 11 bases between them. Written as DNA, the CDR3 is TGTGCCAGCAGGACTCCCGGGGGCACAGATACGCAGTATTTT. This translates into CASRTPGGTDTQYF.

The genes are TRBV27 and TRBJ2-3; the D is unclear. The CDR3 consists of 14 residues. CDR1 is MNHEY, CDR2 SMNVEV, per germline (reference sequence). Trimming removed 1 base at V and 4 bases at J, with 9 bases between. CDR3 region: CASSLLLASDTQYF. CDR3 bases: TGTGCCAGCAGTTTATTATTAGCTTCAGATACGCAGTATTTT.

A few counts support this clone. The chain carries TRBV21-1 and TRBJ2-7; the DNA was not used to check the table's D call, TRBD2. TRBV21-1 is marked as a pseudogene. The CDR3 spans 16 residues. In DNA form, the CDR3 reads TGTGCCAGCAGCAATAGACTAGCGGGAGTAGGATACGAGCAGTACGTC. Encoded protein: CASSNRLAGVGYEQYV.

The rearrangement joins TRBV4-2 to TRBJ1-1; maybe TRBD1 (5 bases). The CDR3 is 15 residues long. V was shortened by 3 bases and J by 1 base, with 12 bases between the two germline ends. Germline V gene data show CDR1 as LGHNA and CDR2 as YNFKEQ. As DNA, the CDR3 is TGTGCCAGCAGCCAGAGCACTCAGGGGAACACTGAAGCTTTCTTT. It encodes CASSQSTQGNTEAFF.

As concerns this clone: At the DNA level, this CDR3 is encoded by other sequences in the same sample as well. CDR3 in amino acids: CASSLAGNYGYTF. The CDR3 bases are TGTGCCAGCAGCTTGGCAGGGAACTATGGCTACACCTTC. The J gene is TRBJ1-2, the V gene TRBV5-5; the D gene is possibly TRBD1 (5 bases). This CDR3 spans 13 amino acids. Per germline, CDR1 SGHKS and CDR2 YYEKEE (reference sequence). V was cut by 0 bases and J by 2 bases, with 5 bases left in between.